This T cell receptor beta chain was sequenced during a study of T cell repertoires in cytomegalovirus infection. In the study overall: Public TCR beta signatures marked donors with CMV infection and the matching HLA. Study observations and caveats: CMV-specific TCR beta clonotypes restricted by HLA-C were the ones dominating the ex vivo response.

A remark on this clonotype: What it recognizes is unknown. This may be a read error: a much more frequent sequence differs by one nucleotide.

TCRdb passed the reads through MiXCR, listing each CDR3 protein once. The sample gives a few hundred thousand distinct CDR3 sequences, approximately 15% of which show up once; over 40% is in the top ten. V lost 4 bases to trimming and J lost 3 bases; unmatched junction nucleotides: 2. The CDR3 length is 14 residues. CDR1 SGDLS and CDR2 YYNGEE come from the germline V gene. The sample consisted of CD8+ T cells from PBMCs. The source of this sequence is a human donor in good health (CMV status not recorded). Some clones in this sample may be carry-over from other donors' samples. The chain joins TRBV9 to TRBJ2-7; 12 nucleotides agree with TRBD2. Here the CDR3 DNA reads TGTGCCAGCAGCAGGACTAGCGGGGACTACGAGCAGTACTTC. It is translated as CASSRTSGDYEQYF.